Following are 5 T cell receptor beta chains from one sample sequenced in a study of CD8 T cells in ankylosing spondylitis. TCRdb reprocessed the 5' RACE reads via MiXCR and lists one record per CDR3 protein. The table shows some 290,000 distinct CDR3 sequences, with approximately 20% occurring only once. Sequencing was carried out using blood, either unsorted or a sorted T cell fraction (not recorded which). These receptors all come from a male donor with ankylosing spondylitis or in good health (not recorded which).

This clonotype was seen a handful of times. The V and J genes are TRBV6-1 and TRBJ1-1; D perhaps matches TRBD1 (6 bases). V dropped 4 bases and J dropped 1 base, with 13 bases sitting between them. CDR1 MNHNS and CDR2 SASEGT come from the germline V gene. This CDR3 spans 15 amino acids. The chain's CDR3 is CASSVQGRANTEAFF. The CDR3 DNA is TGTGCCAGCAGTGTTCAGGGGAGGGCGAACACTGAAGCTTTCTTT.

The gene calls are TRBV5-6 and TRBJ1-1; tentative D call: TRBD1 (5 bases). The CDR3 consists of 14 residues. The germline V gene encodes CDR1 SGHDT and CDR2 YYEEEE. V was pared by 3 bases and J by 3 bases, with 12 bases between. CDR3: CASSSLRGDTEAFF. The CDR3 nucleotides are TGTGCCAGCAGCTCCCTACGGGGGGACACTGAAGCTTTCTTT.

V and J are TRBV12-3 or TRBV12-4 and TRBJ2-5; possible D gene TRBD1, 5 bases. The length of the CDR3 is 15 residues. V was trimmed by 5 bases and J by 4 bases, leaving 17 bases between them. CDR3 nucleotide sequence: TGTGCCAGCAGTGTCAGACAGATCGTTCGAGAGACCCAGTACTTC. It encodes CASSVRQIVRETQYF.

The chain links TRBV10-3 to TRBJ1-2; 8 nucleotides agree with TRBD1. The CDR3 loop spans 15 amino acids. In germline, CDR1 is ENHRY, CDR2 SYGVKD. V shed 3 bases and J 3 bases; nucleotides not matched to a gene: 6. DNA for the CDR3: TGTGCCATCAGTGACCCAGGGGGCGCTCACTATGGCTACACCTTC. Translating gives CAISDPGGAHYGYTF.

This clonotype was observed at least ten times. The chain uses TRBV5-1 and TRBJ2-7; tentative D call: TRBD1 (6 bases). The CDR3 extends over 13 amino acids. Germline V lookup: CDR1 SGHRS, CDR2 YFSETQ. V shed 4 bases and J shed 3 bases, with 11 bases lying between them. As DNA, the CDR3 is TGCGCCAGCAGCGTCGGACAGAACTACGAGCAGTACGTC. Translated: CASSVGQNYEQYV.